These 32 T cell receptor beta chains originate from one sample sequenced in a study of blood T cell repertoires in COVID-19. Measured with immunoSEQ multiplex PCR; TCRdb has only the in-frame clones, and not every one. The sample includes under 200,000 clones, 70% to 90% of them seen just once. The specimen sequenced was peripheral blood. All receptors derive from a man between 18 and 35 years old with acute or convalescent COVID-19.

The chain has TRBV4-2 and TRBJ1-6, with TRBD1 matching over 7 bases. This CDR3 is built from 15 residues. The V and J ends lost 4 bases and 5 bases, in that order; junction bases with no gene match: 5. Germline V gene data show CDR1 as LGHNA and CDR2 as YNFKEQ. CDR3 protein: CASSPQGSNNSPLHF. The CDR3 nucleotides read TGTGCCAGCAGCCCACAGGGGTCCAATAATTCACCCCTCCACTTT.

This chain uses TRBV27 with TRBJ1-1; TRBD1 is a possible D gene (6 bases). CDR3 length: 16 amino acids. Germline V gene sequence: CDR1 MNHEY, CDR2 SMNVEV (reference sequence). The germline V and J ends were trimmed by 0 bases and 2 bases, with 13 bases remaining between them. The CDR3 reads CASSLSRGASNTEAFF. In DNA form, the CDR3 reads TGTGCCAGCAGTTTATCCCGGGGGGCTAGTAACACTGAAGCTTTCTTT.

This clone was seen a handful of times. The chain has TRBV11-2 and TRBJ1-2; 7 bases are shared with TRBD1. CDR3 length equals 16 residues. The ends lost 1 base at V and 1 base at J; junction bases unmatched: 6. Germline V gene data show CDR1 as SGHAT and CDR2 as FQNNGV. The CDR3 loop reads CASSLGQGRFNYGYTF. DNA of the CDR3: TGTGCCAGCAGCTTAGGACAGGGAAGGTTTAACTATGGCTACACCTTC.

The V and J genes are TRBV6-5 and TRBJ2-7, with TRBD2 identical over 7 bases. The germline CDR1 and CDR2 sequences are MNHEY and SVGAGI. V lost 6 bases, J lost 1 base, and 6 bases stayed unmatched. This CDR3 is built from 14 residues. This chain's CDR3 is CASRVAGGSYEQYV. In DNA, the CDR3 is TGTGCCAGCAGAGTAGCGGGCGGGTCCTACGAGCAGTACGTC.

The rearrangement joins TRBV28 to TRBJ2-1; TRBD2 agrees at 9 bases. V lost 2 bases, J lost 0 bases, and 2 bases stayed unmatched. CDR1 MDHEN and CDR2 SYDVKM come from the germline V gene. The CDR3 totals 16 residues. The CDR3 spells CASSLSSGGSYNEQFF. For the CDR3, the DNA is TGTGCCAGCAGTTTAAGTAGCGGGGGCTCCTACAATGAGCAGTTCTTC. Together with reference TRBV28 and TRBJ2-1, the CDR3 gives the full variable domain: DVKVTQSSRYLVKRTGEKVFLECVQDMDHENMFWYRQDPGLGLRLIYFSYDVKMKEKGDIPEGYSVSREKKERFSLILESASTNQTSMYLCASSLSSGGSYNEQFFGPGTRLTVL.

V usage is TRBV6-5 and J usage is TRBJ1-2; D may be TRBD1 (6 bases). V lost 8 bases, J lost 3 bases, and 19 bases lay in between. CDR3 length: 15 amino acids. Germline CDR1 MNHEY, CDR2 SVGAGI. CDR3: CASGPGGHRDYGYTF. The CDR3 nucleotides read TGTGCCAGCGGCCCCGGGGGGCATAGGGACTATGGCTACACCTTC.

The V gene is TRBV4-2, the J gene TRBJ2-2, with 8 nucleotides matching TRBD2. Trimming removed 3 bases from V and 3 bases from J; junction bases left unmatched: 9. CDR1 LGHNA and CDR2 YNFKEQ come from the germline V gene. The CDR3 extends over 17 amino acids. This chain's CDR3 is CASSQGVSGTYTGELFF. The CDR3 DNA reads as TGTGCCAGCAGCCAGGGGGTTAGCGGGACCTACACCGGGGAGCTGTTTTTT.

The chain joins TRBV7-9 to TRBJ1-1; possible D gene TRBD1, 6 bases. Per the germline V gene, CDR1 is SEHNR and CDR2 is FQNEAQ (reference sequence). V was trimmed by 5 bases and J by 3 bases, leaving 16 bases between them. This CDR3 contains 15 residues. This chain's CDR3 is CASSPEQGAHTEAFF. The CDR3 region has the DNA TGTGCCAGCAGCCCCGAACAGGGCGCGCACACTGAAGCTTTCTTT.

This chain links TRBV18 with TRBJ2-7; D may be TRBD2 (6 bases). The CDR3 is made up of 17 amino acids. Per germline, CDR1 KGHSH and CDR2 LQKENI. Deletions cut 2 bases from V and 5 bases from J, with 22 bases between. CDR3 in amino acids: CASSPAITGVQSHEQYF. CDR3 DNA sequence: TGTGCCAGCTCACCAGCCATAACGGGGGTCCAGTCTCACGAGCAGTACTTC.

This rearrangement joins TRBV3-1 (or the pseudogene TRBV3-2) to TRBJ2-1; 9 positions agree with TRBD1. After removal of 0 bases from V and 6 bases from J, the junction contained 9 bases not matched to a gene. The germline CDR1 and CDR2 sequences are LGHDT and YNNKEL (reference sequence). The CDR3 runs to 17 residues. Here the CDR3 reads CASSQEKGTGRLNEQFF. DNA of the CDR3: TGTGCCAGCAGCCAAGAAAAAGGGACAGGGAGGCTCAATGAGCAGTTCTTC.

The genes are TRBV7-8 and TRBJ2-3; 7 positions agree with TRBD2. V shed 5 bases and J 6 bases; nucleotides not matched to a gene: 14. This CDR3 contains 16 residues. Per the germline V gene, CDR1 is SGHVS and CDR2 is FQNEAQ. The CDR3 protein is CASSPREGIGADTQYF. The CDR3, as DNA: TGTGCCAGCAGCCCCAGGGAGGGAATCGGTGCTGATACGCAGTATTTT.

The chain carries TRBV2 and TRBJ2-2, with 7 bases that match TRBD1. The CDR3 sequence is 15 residues long. V shed 9 bases, J shed 0 bases, and the junction held 7 bases outside the gene matches. CDR1 is SNHLY, CDR2 FYNNEI, per germline. This CDR3 reads CASYPGQTNTGELFF. The CDR3 coding sequence is TGTGCCAGTTATCCGGGACAGACGAACACCGGGGAGCTGTTTTTT.

The chain employs TRBV21-1 and TRBJ1-6. TRBV21-1 is described as a pseudogene. The CDR3 totals 15 residues. The CDR3 nucleotides are TGTGCCAGCAGCTCCAAAGGACTGGCTTCTTCACCCCTCCACTTT. The encoded protein is CASSSKGLASSPLHF.

This chain joins TRBV4-2 and TRBJ1-4, with a weak D call TRBD1 (6 bases). The CDR3 length is 14 residues. The V end lost 1 base, the J end lost 6 bases, and 9 bases lay between the germline ends. Germline CDR1 reads LGHNA; CDR2 reads YNFKEQ. The DNA for the CDR3 is TGTGCCAGCAGCCAAGTTGGACAGCATGAAAAACTGTTTTTT. Its protein product is CASSQVGQHEKLFF.

The chain uses TRBV2 and TRBJ1-4, with D possibly TRBD1 on 5 matching bases. The CDR3 runs to 13 residues. The V end lost 4 bases, the J end lost 7 bases, and 10 bases lay between the germline ends. Germline V lookup: CDR1 SNHLY, CDR2 FYNNEI. CDR3 coding DNA: TGTGCCAGCAGTGGGGCAGGGATTGAAAAACTGTTTTTT. Amino acid sequence: CASSGAGIEKLFF.

This clone was seen once. V gene TRBV28 combines with J gene TRBJ1-1; tentatively, D is TRBD1 (5 bases). The CDR3 runs 15 residues. Trimming took off 10 bases at V and 1 base at J, with 19 bases between the two ends. The germline gives CDR1 MDHEN, CDR2 SYDVKM. The CDR3 DNA is TGTGCCATCGAGTATTCCCCTACAGGGAACACTGAAGCTTTCTTT. As protein: CAIEYSPTGNTEAFF.

The chain recombines TRBV5-1 with TRBJ2-1, with 9 bases that match TRBD2. V shed 3 bases and J 1 base; nucleotides not matched to a gene: 2. CDR3 size: 15 residues. Germline lookup yields CDR1 SGHRS and CDR2 YFSETQ. CDR3 sequence: CASSSSGGSYNEQFF. The CDR3 DNA is TGCGCCAGCAGCTCCAGCGGGGGGTCCTACAATGAGCAGTTCTTC.

This clone was seen a handful of times. The chain joins TRBV25-1 to TRBJ1-2; D is possibly TRBD1 (5 bases). The germline V and J ends were trimmed by 2 bases and 7 bases, with 11 bases remaining between them. Germline CDR1 is MGHDK and CDR2 is SYGVNS. There are 13 residues in the CDR3. The CDR3 sequence is CASSEGGLPGYTF. Written as DNA, the CDR3 is TGTGCCAGCAGTGAAGGGGGGTTGCCTGGCTACACCTTC.

V is TRBV7-8 and J is TRBJ1-2; 9 bases agree with TRBD1. V shed 0 bases and J 4 bases; nucleotides not matched to a gene: 12. This CDR3 comprises 18 residues. Germline V lookup: CDR1 SGHVS, CDR2 FQNEAQ. This CDR3 reads CASSLARIMDRGGYGYTF. In nucleotides, the CDR3 is TGTGCCAGCAGCTTAGCGCGAATTATGGACAGGGGCGGCTATGGCTACACCTTC.

This chain uses TRBV5-4 with TRBJ2-3, with D unclear. V lost 0 bases to trimming and J lost 2 bases, with 10 bases between them. The CDR3 extends over 15 amino acids. CDR1 SGHNT and CDR2 YYREEE come from the germline V gene (reference sequence). The CDR3 nucleotides are TGTGCCAGCAGCTTGGTTGGCGGATTCACAGATACGCAGTATTTT. Translation: CASSLVGGFTDTQYF.

The CDR3 is CASSPTGNQPQHF. CDR3 DNA sequence: TGTGCCAGCTCACCCACAGGGAATCAGCCCCAGCATTTT. V usage is TRBV18 and J usage is TRBJ1-5; weak D call: TRBD1 (6 bases). The V end lost 3 bases, the J end lost 4 bases, and 7 bases lay between the germline ends. CDR1 and CDR2 from the germline V gene are KGHSH and LQKENI. CDR3 length equals 13 residues.

This rearrangement joins TRBV5-8 to TRBJ2-3; D perhaps matches TRBD2 (7 bases). The CDR3 contains 15 residues. The germline gives CDR1 SGHTS, CDR2 YDEGEE. Trimming stripped 0 bases from V and 4 bases from J, with 12 bases between. For the CDR3, the DNA is TGTGCCAGCAGCTTGGGGGGGGGCAGCGCAGATACGCAGTATTTT. This sequence encodes CASSLGGGSADTQYF. The full variable domain, with the rest looked up from reference TRBV5-8 and TRBJ2-3, is EAGVTQSPTHLIKTRGQQATLRCSPISGHTSVYWYQQALGLGLQFLLWYDEGEERNRGNFPPRFSGRQFPNYSSELNVNALELEDSALYLCASSLGGGSADTQYFGPGTRLTVL.

The sample holds one count of this clone. The V and J genes are TRBV4-1 and TRBJ1-6; D uncertain. CDR3 length equals 17 residues. From germline, CDR1 is MGHRA and CDR2 YSYEKL. V lost 1 base and J lost 2, with 12 bases in between. CDR3: CASSQATERAYNSPLHF. As DNA, the CDR3 is TGCGCCAGCAGCCAAGCTACAGAGAGGGCCTATAATTCACCCCTCCACTTT.

CDR3 DNA: TGTGCCAGCAGGGGGGGGCCGAACACCGGGGAGCTGTTTTTT. Translation: CASRGGPNTGELFF. The chain is built from TRBV6-4 and TRBJ2-2, with a possible D match to TRBD2 (7 bases). This CDR3 is 14 amino acids long. CDR1 is MRHNA, CDR2 SNTAGT, per germline. Trimming cost V 6 bases and J 0 bases, with 8 bases left between them.

CDR3: CASSGGLAFSYNEQFF. CDR3 in DNA: TGTGCCAGCAGTGGGGGACTAGCCTTTTCCTACAATGAGCAGTTCTTC. The chain is built from TRBV27 and TRBJ2-1; 9 positions agree with TRBD2. J lost 1 base, V lost 5 bases, and 6 bases had no gene match. CDR1 MNHEY and CDR2 SMNVEV come from the germline V gene (reference sequence). This CDR3 is 16 amino acids long.

V and J are TRBV3-1 (or the pseudogene TRBV3-2) and TRBJ2-7; TRBD1 matches 7 bases. This CDR3 has 19 amino acids. V was clipped by 3 bases and J by 0 bases; unmatched bases: 17. The germline V gene encodes CDR1 LGHDT and CDR2 YNNKEL (reference sequence). DNA for the CDR3: TGTGCCAGCAGCCAGGAAACAGGGGTCGCACCCCCTAGCTCCTACGAGCAGTACTTC. Encoded protein: CASSQETGVAPPSSYEQYF.

This clone was seen a few times. Other DNA sequences from this sample encode an identical CDR3 as well. DNA for the CDR3: TGCGCCAGCAGCTTACAAATGAACACTGAAGCTTTCTTT. Translated, it gives CASSLQMNTEAFF. The chain has TRBV5-1 and TRBJ1-1; the D is unclear. The V gene lost 2 bases and the J gene lost 0 bases, with 5 bases spanning the gap. Germline CDR1 is SGHRS and CDR2 is YFSETQ. The CDR3 consists of 13 residues.

The rearrangement uses TRBV30 and TRBJ1-5; 7 bases map to TRBD1. Germline values: CDR1 GTSNPN, CDR2 SVGIG (reference sequence). Trimming took 3 bases from V and 11 from J; bases not matched to a gene: 7. This CDR3 has 12 residues. CDR3 sequence: CAWSHDRVSQHF. The CDR3 DNA reads as TGTGCCTGGAGCCACGACAGGGTGTCCCAGCATTTT.

This chain links TRBV19 with TRBJ2-3; D remains unclear. The CDR3 covers 13 residues. Trimming removed 10 bases at V and 0 bases at J, with 11 bases between. The germline CDR1 and CDR2 sequences are LNHDA and SQIVND (reference sequence). CDR3 loop: CAKHDISTDTQYF. CDR3 in DNA: TGTGCCAAGCACGACATTAGCACAGATACGCAGTATTTT. Full variable domain (missing parts from reference TRBV19 and TRBJ2-3): DGGITQSPKYLFRKEGQNVTLSCEQNLNHDAMYWYRQDPGQGLRLIYYSQIVNDFQKGDIAEGYSVSREKKESFPLTVTSAQKNPTAFYLCAKHDISTDTQYFGPGTRLTVL.

The gene calls are TRBV25-1 and TRBJ1-1; 11 bases line up with TRBD1. CDR3 length: 15 residues. The V segment lost 4 bases and the J segment 10 bases; nucleotides outside the gene matches: 11. The V gene's germline CDR1 is MGHDK and CDR2 SYGVNS. The CDR3 DNA is TGTGCCAGCAGTGGCAGTAAAATAGGGACAGGGGGAGCTTTCTTT. Translation: CASSGSKIGTGGAFF.

CDR3 amino acids: CASSEGTGGVNYGYTF. Here the CDR3 DNA reads TGTGCCAGCAGCGAAGGGACAGGGGGTGTTAACTATGGCTACACCTTC. This chain connects TRBV5-6 to TRBJ1-2; 11 bases map to TRBD1. CDR1 is SGHDT, CDR2 YYEEEE, per germline. This CDR3 is 16 amino acids long. The V gene end was trimmed by 4 bases and the J gene end by 1 base; junction bases not matched to a gene: 6.

This clone occurred a few times. The chain combines TRBV7-2 with TRBJ1-4; D may be TRBD1 (6 bases). V dropped 1 base and J dropped 7 bases, with 13 bases sitting between them. This CDR3 contains 15 residues. Germline V gene sequence: CDR1 SGHTA, CDR2 FQGNSA. The CDR3 nucleotides read TGTGCCAGCAGCTTAGTGGGAGGGGGTAGTGAAAAACTGTTTTTT. It specifies CASSLVGGGSEKLFF.